This passage covers 10 T cell receptor beta chains from one sample sequenced in a study of CD8 T cells in ankylosing spondylitis. For these TCRs, the target antigens are not known. Regarding the study as a whole: Among TCR beta sequences, a motif of 7 to 9 highly homologous variants appeared characteristic of ankylosing spondylitis blood.

TCRdb ran MiXCR on the 5' RACE reads and lists one entry per CDR3 protein. The data show approximately 520,000 distinct CDR3 sequences, under 5.5% seen once. The sequencing sample was made of blood, either unsorted or a sorted T cell fraction (not recorded which). Receptors were obtained from a male donor with ankylosing spondylitis.

There are many counts of this clonotype. The gene calls are TRBV20-1 and TRBJ2-5, with 10 bases fitting TRBD2. V lost 6 bases, J lost 1 base, and 8 bases stayed unmatched. Germline V gene data show CDR1 as DFQATT and CDR2 as SNEGSKA (reference sequence). The CDR3 runs 15 residues. The CDR3 nucleotides are TGCAGTGCCCGAACCCTAGCGGGGGCCCAAGAGACCCAGTACTTC. It specifies CSARTLAGAQETQYF.

The chain recombines TRBV29-1 with TRBJ2-1; 11 nucleotides agree with TRBD2. Germline-derived CDR1 and CDR2 are SQVTM and ANQGSEA. The CDR3 has 15 residues. After removal of 7 bases from V and 4 bases from J, the junction contained 9 bases not matched to a gene. CDR3 residues: CSAKRGTSGYNEQFF. The CDR3 DNA sequence: TGCAGCGCCAAAAGGGGGACTAGCGGATACAATGAGCAGTTCTTC.

The rearrangement links TRBV7-2 to TRBJ2-7, with a tentative D call TRBD1 (5 bases). The CDR3 totals 14 residues. V was cut by 1 base and J by 7 bases, with 14 bases left in between. Germline V gene lookup returns CDR1 SGHTA and CDR2 FQGNSA. The DNA of the CDR3 is TGTGCCAGCAGCTTAGGGGGCGCTAGTGAAGAGCAGTACTTC. Its protein product is CASSLGGASEEQYF. The variable domain in full, completed from reference TRBV7-2 and TRBJ2-7, reads GAGVSQSPSNKVTEKGKDVELRCDPISGHTALYWYRQSLGQGLEFLIYFQGNSAPDKSGLPSDRFSAERTGGSVSTLTIQRTQQEDSAVYLCASSLGGASEEQYFGPGTRLTVT.

The chain links TRBV4-2 to TRBJ1-6; TRBD1 agrees at 10 bases. This CDR3 contains 14 residues. Unmatched junction bases numbered 5, after V lost 6 bases and J lost 9 bases. Per germline, CDR1 LGHNA and CDR2 YNFKEQ. The CDR3 nucleotides are TGTGCCAGCAGGGAGGGACAGGGGTTTTCACCCCTCCACTTT. It specifies CASREGQGFSPLHF.

This clonotype was recorded at least ten times. The chain carries TRBV10-3 and TRBJ2-7; TRBD1 might be the D (6 bases). This CDR3 contains 12 residues. The V end was cut by 6 bases, the J end by 2 bases, with 8 bases between. Germline V gives CDR1 ENHRY, CDR2 SYGVKD. DNA for the CDR3: TGTGCCATCAGGGACAGCACCTACGAGCAGTACTTC. It encodes CAIRDSTYEQYF.

There are many counts of this clonotype. The chain links TRBV5-1 to TRBJ1-1, with no clear D. The CDR3 is 13 amino acids. V was pared by 9 bases and J by 0 bases, with 12 bases between. Germline-derived CDR1 and CDR2 are SGHRS and YFSETQ. The CDR3 here is CATARELNTEAFF. CDR3 DNA sequence: TGCGCCACCGCAAGGGAATTGAACACTGAAGCTTTCTTT.

This clonotype was seen repeatedly, ten times or more. The chain couples TRBV7-9 to TRBJ2-7; the match to TRBD1 covers 7 bases. This CDR3 is 14 amino acids long. Germline CDR1 SEHNR, CDR2 FQNEAQ (reference sequence). Trimming at V came to 5 bases and at J to 2 bases, leaving 6 bases not matched to a gene. CDR3 in amino acids: CASSHRDSPYEQYF. DNA of the CDR3: TGTGCCAGCAGCCACCGGGACAGCCCCTACGAGCAGTACTTC.

This clonotype was observed at least ten times. The rearrangement uses TRBV5-1 and TRBJ2-3, with 14 bases identical to TRBD2. Germline V gene sequence: CDR1 SGHRS, CDR2 YFSETQ. J was trimmed by 4 bases and V by 4 bases; bases with no gene match: 5. The CDR3 totals 16 residues. Written as DNA, the CDR3 is TGCGCCAGCAGCCCCCGGACTAGCGGGGGGCCAGATACGCAGTATTTT. Residues: CASSPRTSGGPDTQYF.

V usage is TRBV7-2 and J usage is TRBJ1-2; 7 bases fit TRBD1. The CDR3 is made up of 14 amino acids. The germline V gene has CDR1 SGHTA and CDR2 FQGNSA. The trim removed 5 bases at V and 5 bases at J, leaving 8 bases unmatched. The CDR3 bases are TGTGCCAGCAGCCCCGGGACAGTGTCTTATGGCTACACCTTC. It is translated as CASSPGTVSYGYTF.

This clonotype appeared many times. The chain has TRBV6-6 and TRBJ2-4; TRBD1 aligns across 7 bases. Losses at the gene ends were 0 bases for V and 7 bases for J; bases not matched to a gene: 0. Germline V gene lookup returns CDR1 MNHNY and CDR2 SVGAGI (reference sequence). This CDR3 spans 13 amino acids. The CDR3 nucleotides read TGTGCCAGCAGTTACTCGGGACAGAACATTCAGTACTTC. This translates into CASSYSGQNIQYF.